The next 26 T cell receptor beta chains were all read from a single sample in a study of OX40 agonist ivuxolimab in advanced cancers. Assay used: immunoSEQ multiplex PCR; TCRdb lists only in-frame clones, some missing. The repertoire holds 60,000 to 70,000 clones, with 70% to 90% as singletons. Source: CD4+ or CD8+ T cells sorted from blood, taken in a trial of the OX40 agonist ivuxolimab. The receptor source for this set is an adult with an advanced solid tumor such as melanoma, head and neck, liver or kidney cancer.

This chain joins TRBV10-3 and TRBJ2-5; no clear D. Per the germline V gene, CDR1 is ENHRY and CDR2 is SYGVKD. The CDR3 contains 13 residues. V shed 3 bases and J shed 4 bases, with 9 bases lying between them. For the CDR3, the DNA is TGTGCCATCAGTGATACCCTGGGAGAGACCCAGTACTTC. It specifies CAISDTLGETQYF.

CDR3 sequence reads: CASSESPGRASYEQYF. CDR3 in DNA: TGTGCCAGCAGCGAGAGCCCCGGGAGGGCGAGCTACGAGCAGTACTTC. The J gene is TRBJ2-7, the V gene TRBV5-6; 8 bases map to TRBD2. The germline CDR1 and CDR2 sequences are SGHDT and YYEEEE. This CDR3 has 16 residues. V was pared by 4 bases and J by 3 bases, with 12 bases of the junction left unmatched.

This clone occurred once. The chain links TRBV2 to TRBJ2-7; 7 bases are shared with TRBD1. Germline CDR1 SNHLY, CDR2 FYNNEI. The length of the CDR3 is 13 residues. The ends lost 6 bases at V and 0 bases at J; junction bases unmatched: 2. This CDR3 is CASRGDSSYEQYF. CDR3 DNA: TGTGCCAGCAGGGGGGACAGCTCCTACGAGCAGTACTTC.

The V call is TRBV5-4, the J call TRBJ1-1; D is ambiguous. The CDR3 is 13 amino acids. Germline V gene lookup returns CDR1 SGHNT and CDR2 YYREEE (reference sequence). The ends were cut back, 0 bases at V and 6 bases at J, with 9 bases in the middle. CDR3 coding DNA: TGTGCCAGCAGCTTGGTGGGAAACCCTGAAGCTTTCTTT. This codes for CASSLVGNPEAFF.

Here the CDR3 DNA reads TGTGCCAGCAGTTTACAGGGGATGAACACTGAAGCTTTCTTT. Translated, it gives CASSLQGMNTEAFF. The rearrangement links TRBV6-5 to TRBJ1-1, with 7 bases matching TRBD1. This CDR3 is 14 amino acids long. After removal of 4 bases from V and 0 bases from J, the junction contained 2 bases not matched to a gene. CDR1 is MNHEY and CDR2 is SVGAGI in the germline V gene.

The chain has TRBV10-3 and TRBJ2-2; D uncertain. Trimming removed 0 bases from V and 4 bases from J, with 12 bases in between. Germline V CDR1 and CDR2: ENHRY, SYGVKD. This CDR3 is built from 16 residues. The CDR3 sequence is CAISESMSIGTGELFF. The CDR3, as DNA: TGTGCCATCAGTGAGTCGATGTCAATTGGCACCGGGGAGCTGTTTTTT.

The rearrangement joins TRBV16 to TRBJ2-7; D unclear. Germline-derived CDR1 and CDR2 are KGHSY and FQNENV. V dropped 0 bases and J dropped 6 bases, with 18 bases sitting between them. This CDR3 comprises 16 residues. The CDR3 DNA follows: TGTGCCAGCAGCCAATCGGGCGGTTACTGGGCTGTCGAGCAGTACTTC. Translation: CASSQSGGYWAVEQYF.

This chain uses TRBV5-6 with TRBJ1-2, with 7 bases that match TRBD1. There are 14 residues in the CDR3. CDR1 SGHDT and CDR2 YYEEEE come from the germline V gene. The junction had 7 bases not matched to a gene; V was cut back by 2 bases and J by 6 bases. CDR3 sequence (DNA): TGTGCCAGCAGCTTAGACAGGGCTAGGAATGGCTACACCTTC. This encodes CASSLDRARNGYTF.

J is TRBJ2-1 and V is TRBV30, with D unresolved. V was pared by 4 bases and J by 3 bases, with 22 bases between. Germline V gives CDR1 GTSNPN, CDR2 SVGIG (reference sequence). This CDR3 has 17 amino acids. The DNA for the CDR3 is TGTGCCTGGAAGATTGGCCGTTGGGGTCTCGACTACAATGAGCAGTTCTTC. As protein: CAWKIGRWGLDYNEQFF.

The chain uses TRBV6-6 and TRBJ2-3, with 7 bases lining up with TRBD2. The junction had 3 bases not matched to a gene; V was cut back by 2 bases and J by 1 base. Germline V lookup: CDR1 MNHNY, CDR2 SVGAGI (reference sequence). The CDR3 spans 15 residues. DNA of the CDR3: TGTGCCAGCAGTTACAGAACTAGCGGCACAGATACGCAGTATTTT. Encoded protein: CASSYRTSGTDTQYF.

The genes are TRBV19 and TRBJ1-1; D not certain. This CDR3 region has 13 residues. Germline loops: CDR1 LNHDA, CDR2 SQIVND (reference sequence). Trimming took 11 bases from V and 0 from J, leaving 13 bases between them. The CDR3 DNA is TGTGCCTCGGCCGGTGGAGTGAACACTGAAGCTTTCTTT. Translated: CASAGGVNTEAFF.

The J gene is TRBJ2-7, the V gene TRBV2, with 7 bases lining up with TRBD2. J was trimmed by 5 bases and V by 7 bases; bases with no gene match: 8. Germline assignment: CDR1 SNHLY and CDR2 FYNNEI. The CDR3 spans 13 residues. The CDR3 protein is CASMREGPNEQYF. The CDR3 nucleotides are TGTGCCAGCATGAGGGAGGGTCCCAACGAGCAGTACTTC.

This chain links TRBV7-2 with TRBJ2-1; D might be TRBD2 (6 bases). This CDR3 has 16 amino acids. In germline, CDR1 is SGHTA, CDR2 FQGNSA. Trimming removed 5 bases from V and 2 bases from J, with 16 bases in between. The CDR3 reads CASSQSRRGPYNEQFF. The CDR3 bases are TGTGCCAGCAGCCAATCGAGGAGGGGACCCTACAATGAGCAGTTCTTC.

The chain has TRBV7-3 and TRBJ1-1; tentative D call: TRBD1 (6 bases). CDR3 length: 16 amino acids. Trimming pared 1 base from V and 2 bases from J, leaving 14 bases between. Per the germline V gene, CDR1 is SGHTA and CDR2 is FQGTGA. CDR3 loop: CASSLRDGRGNTEAFF. The DNA of the CDR3 is TGTGCCAGCAGCTTAAGAGACGGCAGGGGCAACACTGAAGCTTTCTTT.

This clone was observed a handful of times. Compared with germline, one end of the junction differs, possibly owing to a read error. V is TRBV28 and J is TRBJ1-3; TRBD1 is a possible D gene (5 bases). This CDR3 contains 11 residues. Germline V CDR1 and CDR2: MDHEN, SYDVKM. The CDR3 bases are TGTGCCAGCAGTTTTCCCGGGACGGCGGATTTT. As protein: CASSFPGTADF. Based on the CDR3 plus reference TRBV28 and TRBJ1-3, the full variable domain is DVKVTQSSRYLVKRTGEKVFLECVQDMDHENMFWYRQDPGLGLRLIYFSYDVKMKEKGDIPEGYSVSREKKERFSLILESASTNQTSMYLCASSFPGTADFGEGSWLTVV.

This clone appeared a few times. The identical CDR3 is also encoded by other nucleotide sequences in the sample. This sequence joins TRBV28 and TRBJ2-7; no clear D. Germline CDR1 and CDR2: MDHEN and SYDVKM. The V and J ends lost 2 bases and 4 bases respectively, with 3 bases between them. This CDR3 comprises 11 residues. The CDR3 is CASSLGYEQYF. CDR3 coding DNA: TGTGCCAGCAGTTTAGGATACGAGCAGTACTTC.

The rearrangement links TRBV11-3 to TRBJ1-1; 7 nucleotides line up with TRBD1. Per germline, CDR1 SGHNT and CDR2 YENEEA. Trimming cost V 1 base and J 1 base; bases outside gene matches: 3. There are 15 residues in the CDR3. The CDR3 nucleotides are TGTGCCAGCAGCTTAGGGGCAGGGGGGAACACTGAAGCTTTCTTT. Its protein is CASSLGAGGNTEAFF. Drawing the rest from reference TRBV11-3 and TRBJ1-1, the complete variable domain is EAGVVQSPRYKIIEKKQPVAFWCNPISGHNTLYWYLQNLGQGPELLIRYENEEAVDDSQLPKDRFSAERLKGVDSTLKIQPAELGDSAVYLCASSLGAGGNTEAFFGQGTRLTVV.

This chain joins TRBV6-1 and TRBJ1-5; maybe TRBD1 (6 bases). V lost 8 bases to trimming and J lost 2 bases, with 13 bases between them. The CDR3 consists of 14 residues. Germline V gene lookup returns CDR1 MNHNS and CDR2 SASEGT. The DNA for the CDR3 is TGTGCCAGCGAGGGGGGAAGGGGCAATCAGCCCCAGCATTTT. Encoded protein: CASEGGRGNQPQHF.

This chain uses TRBV5-1 with TRBJ1-2, with TRBD1 as a possible D gene (5 bases). The CDR3 is 16 amino acids. Germline lookup yields CDR1 SGHRS and CDR2 YFSETQ. Trimming stripped 0 bases from V and 0 bases from J, with 12 bases between. The CDR3 is CASSLGTGNANYGYTF. The CDR3 DNA reads as TGCGCCAGCAGCTTGGGAACAGGCAATGCTAACTATGGCTACACCTTC.

V is TRBV7-3 and J is TRBJ1-6; possibly TRBD1 for D (5 bases). V lost 1 base to trimming and J lost 6 bases, with 13 bases between them. This CDR3 has 16 amino acids. Germline V CDR1 and CDR2: SGHTA, FQGTGA. CDR3 bases: TGTGCCAGCAGCTTAAACCGGGCAGGGAGTAATTCACCCCTCCACTTT. It translates to CASSLNRAGSNSPLHF.

V usage is TRBV11-1 and J usage is TRBJ2-1; D unclear. Germline values: CDR1 SGHAT, CDR2 FQDESV (reference sequence). Trimming removed 1 base at V and 5 bases at J, with 6 bases between. This CDR3 comprises 13 residues. CDR3 DNA: TGTGCCAGCAGCTTAGGTCGGAACAATGAGCAGTTCTTC. It codes for CASSLGRNNEQFF.

The genes are TRBV28 and TRBJ1-2; a possible D gene is TRBD1 (5 bases). V lost 3 bases and J lost 4, with 12 bases in between. This CDR3 region has 14 residues. Looked up from germline, CDR1 is MDHEN and CDR2 is SYDVKM. CDR3 nucleotide sequence: TGTGCCAGCAGTTTGGCAGGGCGTCGCTATGGCTACACCTTC. Amino acids: CASSLAGRRYGYTF.

This chain connects TRBV4-1 to TRBJ1-6, with D tentatively TRBD1 (6 bases). Germline lookup yields CDR1 MGHRA and CDR2 YSYEKL. CDR3 size: 18 residues. V shed 1 base and J shed 12 bases, with 25 bases lying between them. In nucleotides, the CDR3 is TGCGCCAGCAGCCAAGGTGTTGGCGGGGGGCGCATTTTTGAACCCCTCCACTTT. Amino acid sequence: CASSQGVGGGRIFEPLHF.

This chain joins TRBV18 and TRBJ2-3; weak D call: TRBD2 (5 bases). The germline V and J ends were trimmed by 2 bases and 4 bases, with 13 bases remaining between them. The CDR3 sequence is 15 residues long. CDR1 KGHSH and CDR2 LQKENI come from the germline V gene. The CDR3 DNA reads TGTGCCAGCTCACCATACGGGAATATCGCAGATACGCAGTATTTT. It yields the protein CASSPYGNIADTQYF.

This chain links TRBV7-3 with TRBJ2-2; D is ambiguous. This CDR3 spans 14 amino acids. Trimming cost V 6 bases and J 1 base, with 9 bases left between them. Per the germline V gene, CDR1 is SGHTA and CDR2 is FQGTGA. CDR3 amino acids: CASSSSWNTGELFF. The CDR3 coding sequence is TGTGCCAGCAGTTCTTCCTGGAACACCGGGGAGCTGTTTTTT.

This chain links TRBV5-1 with TRBJ2-2, with no clear D. In germline, CDR1 is SGHRS, CDR2 YFSETQ. The V gene lost 1 base and the J gene lost 1 base, with 8 bases spanning the gap. This CDR3 region has 15 residues. CDR3 loop: CASSLQTMNTGELFF. The CDR3 DNA reads TGCGCCAGCAGCTTGCAGACCATGAACACCGGGGAGCTGTTTTTT.